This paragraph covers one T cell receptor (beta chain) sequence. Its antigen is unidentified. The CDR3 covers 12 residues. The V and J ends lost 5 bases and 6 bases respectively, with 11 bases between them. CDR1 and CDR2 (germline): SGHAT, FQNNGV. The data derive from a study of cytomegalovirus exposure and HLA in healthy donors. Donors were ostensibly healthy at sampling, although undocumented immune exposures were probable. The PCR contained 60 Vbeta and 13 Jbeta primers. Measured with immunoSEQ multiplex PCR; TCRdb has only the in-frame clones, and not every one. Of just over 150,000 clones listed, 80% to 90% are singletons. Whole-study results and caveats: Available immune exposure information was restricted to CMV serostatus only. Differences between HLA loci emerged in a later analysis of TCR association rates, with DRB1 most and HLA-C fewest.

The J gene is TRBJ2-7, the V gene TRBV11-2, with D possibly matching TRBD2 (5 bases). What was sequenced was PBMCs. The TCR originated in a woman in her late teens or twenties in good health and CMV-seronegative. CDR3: CASSRGPGEQYF. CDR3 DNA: TGTGCCAGCAGCCGAGGGCCGGGCGAGCAGTACTTC.